This TCR beta chain was captured in a study of cytotoxic CD8 clonotypes in ibrutinib-treated CLL. Study results and caveats: Baseline levels of clonality went above those of age-matched healthy donors and moved with circulating CD8+ T-cell counts. Elevated clonality accompanied ibrutinib response, with a return toward baseline values at progression. The clonality rise at ibrutinib response reflected private clonotype expansion.

Some clones are missing from TCRdb's copy, which holds only in-frame ones; the method was immunoSEQ multiplex PCR. This table has hundreds of thousands of clones, under 75% appearing once. V was clipped by 8 bases and J by 2 bases; unmatched bases: 10. The germline gives CDR1 MDHEN, CDR2 SYDVKM. The CDR3 sequence is 15 residues long. Only a few counts were recorded for this clone. Its antigen is undetermined. The chain joins TRBV28 to TRBJ2-7; the match to TRBD1 covers 9 bases. The sequences come from PBMCs, collected after 24 months of ibrutinib treatment. This receptor was taken from a human donor with chronic lymphocytic leukemia. The CDR3 spells CASRSTGQGPYEQYF. The DNA of the CDR3 is TGTGCCAGCCGCAGCACGGGACAGGGCCCCTACGAGCAGTACTTC.